Here is one TCR beta chain with its context. This sample is part of a study of shared clonotypes between healthy human individuals. The repertoire was sequenced with immunoSEQ multiplex PCR; TCRdb's copy has only in-frame clones and lacks some. The table shows around 2.5 million clones, with 90% to 95% occurring only once. The germline gives CDR1 SGDLS, CDR2 YYNGEE. J lost 1 base, V lost 4 bases, and 5 bases had no gene match. The CDR3 consists of 15 residues. The sequenced sample was naive CD4+ T cells from PBMCs. The sample's subset: CD45RA+ positively selected. This clonotype originated in a man aged 18 to 29 in good health. Some clones in this sample may be carry-over from other donors' samples. The rearrangement joins TRBV9 to TRBJ1-3, with 7 bases lining up with TRBD1. Written as DNA, the CDR3 is TGTGCCAGCAGCAAGGACAGGCTTTCTGGAAACACCATATATTTT. Its protein product is CASSKDRLSGNTIYF.